The T cell receptor beta chain described here comes from a study of response to subunit inactivated influenza vaccine. Whole-study findings and limits: Few new T cells, the authors suggested, are recruited by each seasonal influenza vaccination.

TCRdb independently ran MiXCR on the RT-PCR reads; one entry per CDR3 protein. The data show 650,000 to 850,000 distinct CDR3 sequences, approximately 15% seen once. This clonotype showed up just a few times. Its antigen remains unknown. With 5 bases clipped from V and 4 bases from J, the junction kept 5 bases outside the gene matches. The germline V gene has CDR1 SGHAT and CDR2 FQNNGV. CDR3 size: 14 residues. The rearrangement links TRBV11-2 to TRBJ1-2, with 9 bases matching TRBD1. The sequencing here drew on PBMCs from blood, taken 14 to 15 days before vaccination. The receptor was isolated from a man aged 45-65 years who received an inactivated influenza vaccine. CDR3 loop: CASSPGTGTYGYTF. CDR3 in DNA: TGTGCCAGCAGCCCTGGGACAGGGACCTATGGCTACACCTTC.